The rows below give T cell receptor beta chains drawn from one sample of a study of cytomegalovirus exposure and HLA in healthy donors. Some clones are missing from TCRdb's copy, which holds only in-frame ones; the method was immunoSEQ multiplex PCR. The sample has about 190,000 clones, approximately 79% seen once. The sequencing input was PBMCs. Receptors were obtained from a woman under 30 in good health and CMV-seronegative. Both conserved end residues are part of each CDR3. Fields, in order: clone size, J gene, D gene, V gene, CDR3 protein, CDR3 DNA. D genes are given only for firm matches. Clone size is not always given. Where it is, it says once, few, many or a class for expanded clones.

- | TRBJ2-3 | TRBD2 | TRBV4-2 | CASRRGGSTDTQYF | TGTGCCAGCAGACGGGGGGGCAGCACAGATACGCAGTATTTT
- | TRBJ1-1 | - | TRBV6-5 | CASSYQGTTLAFF | TGTGCCAGCAGTTACCAGGGCACTACCCTAGCTTTCTTT
- | TRBJ1-1 | - | TRBV7-3 | CASSSYRDTEAFF | TGTGCCAGCAGCTCATACAGGGACACTGAAGCTTTCTTT
- | TRBJ1-1 | TRBD1 | TRBV25-1 | CASSDPGQGLNTEAFF | TGTGCCAGCAGTGACCCGGGACAGGGGCTGAACACTGAAGCTTTCTTT
- | TRBJ1-2 | - | TRBV30 | CAWSETEDYGYTF | TGTGCCTGGAGTGAGACGGAGGACTATGGCTACACCTTC
- | TRBJ1-1 | - | TRBV6-5 | CASRAGTMNTEAFF | TGTGCCAGCAGAGCCGGGACAATGAACACTGAAGCTTTCTTT
- | TRBJ2-2 | TRBD2 | TRBV7-3 | CASSLWVAGEFTGELFF | TGTGCCAGCAGCTTATGGGTAGCGGGGGAGTTCACCGGGGAGCTGTTTTTT
- | TRBJ1-5 | - | TRBV18 | CASSPSGRDQPQHF | TGTGCCAGCTCACCATCCGGGAGAGATCAGCCCCAGCATTTT
- | TRBJ2-7 | TRBD2 | TRBV5-3 | CARRLGTRELYEQYF | TGTGCCAGAAGACTCGGTACGCGGGAGTTATACGAGCAGTACTTC
- | TRBJ2-1 | TRBD2 | TRBV6-5 | CPVRTSGEGNEQFF | TGTCCAGTTCGAACTAGCGGGGAGGGCAATGAGCAGTTCTTC
- | TRBJ1-1 | - | TRBV11-2 | CASSLVIQSGTEAFF | TGTGCCAGCAGCTTAGTGATCCAGTCGGGCACTGAAGCTTTCTTT
- | TRBJ1-4 | TRBD1 | TRBV11-2 | CASSLVGQGLNEKLFF | TGTGCCAGCAGCTTAGTTGGACAGGGCCTAAATGAAAAACTGTTTTTT
- | TRBJ2-1 | - | TRBV5-1 | CASSSTTSYFYPNEQFF | TGCGCCAGCAGCTCGACGACATCCTACTTTTACCCCAATGAGCAGTTCTTC
- | TRBJ2-5 | TRBD2 | TRBV10-1 | CASSESASGYKETQYF | TGCGCCAGCAGTGAGTCCGCTAGCGGGTACAAAGAGACCCAGTACTTC
- | TRBJ1-2 | TRBD1 | TRBV25-1 | CASSGGTERYGYTF | TGTGCCAGCAGTGGTGGGACAGAGCGTTATGGCTACACCTTC
- | TRBJ1-5 | - | TRBV4-1 | CASSQVVPRGINQPQHF | TGCGCCAGCAGCCAAGTGGTCCCCCGGGGAATAAATCAGCCCCAGCATTTT
- | TRBJ1-5 | - | TRBV10-2 | CASSPSGDSNQPQHF | TGCGCCAGCAGCCCTTCGGGGGATAGCAATCAGCCCCAGCATTTT
- | TRBJ2-7 | - | TRBV29-1 | CSVEAELRGEQYF | TGCAGCGTTGAAGCGGAGCTTAGGGGCGAGCAGTACTTC
few | TRBJ1-5 | TRBD1 | TRBV28 | CASSLTGYGSNQPQHF | TGTGCCAGCAGTTTGACAGGGTATGGGAGCAATCAGCCCCAGCATTTT
- | TRBJ1-1 | TRBD1 | TRBV10-1 | CASRNSGGGQGAWRVEAFF | TGCGCCAGCAGGAATTCGGGCGGGGGACAGGGGGCTTGGAGGGTTGAAGCTTTCTTT
- | TRBJ2-3 | - | TRBV9 | CASNRDTDTQYF | TGTGCCAGCAATAGAGACACAGATACGCAGTATTTT
- | TRBJ1-3 | - | TRBV27 | CASSLSFGAGNTIYF | TGTGCCAGCAGTTTATCCTTCGGGGCTGGAAACACCATATATTTT
- | TRBJ2-5 | - | TRBV4-3 | CASSQGLGAVTQETQYF | TGCGCCAGCAGCCAAGGACTAGGAGCTGTGACCCAAGAGACCCAGTACTTC
- | TRBJ1-1 | - | TRBV28 | CATMEGSTEAFF | TGTGCCACCATGGAGGGGTCCACTGAAGCTTTCTTT
once | TRBJ1-1 | TRBD1 | TRBV2 | CASSFSTGTNTEAFF | TGTGCCAGCAGTTTCTCGACAGGGACGAACACTGAAGCTTTCTTT
once | TRBJ2-7 | TRBD1 | TRBV18 | CASSPTGGAIDEQYF | TGTGCCAGCTCACCAACAGGGGGCGCGATCGACGAGCAGTACTTC
- | TRBJ2-1 | - | TRBV14 | CASSQDLVAPSYNEQFF | TGTGCCAGCAGCCAAGATTTGGTAGCGCCGTCCTACAATGAGCAGTTCTTC
- | TRBJ2-7 | - | TRBV5-1 | CASSLGEGTYEQYF | TGCGCCAGCAGCTTGGGAGAGGGAACCTACGAGCAGTACTTC
- | TRBJ1-6 | - | TRBV28 | CASSPPVRFTLHF | TGTGCCAGCAGCCCCCCGGTCCGGTTCACCCTCCACTTT
- | TRBJ2-1 | - | TRBV19 | CASSIGGGDEQFF | TGTGCCAGTAGTATAGGAGGAGGGGATGAGCAGTTCTTC
- | TRBJ2-1 | - | TRBV7-2 | CASSLARRGEQFF | TGTGCCAGCAGCTTAGCGCGACGGGGTGAGCAGTTCTTC
- | TRBJ1-1 | - | TRBV2 | CASSVRTGNTEAFF | TGTGCCAGCAGTGTGCGTACAGGGAACACTGAAGCTTTCTTT
few | TRBJ1-2 | - | TRBV4-1 | CASSQDYRDYGYTF | TGCGCCAGCAGCCAAGATTACAGGGACTATGGCTACACCTTC
- | TRBJ2-6 | - | TRBV18 | CASSPGQGESGANVLTF | TGTGCCAGCTCACCAGGGCAGGGTGAATCCGGGGCCAACGTCCTGACTTTC
- | TRBJ1-5 | - | TRBV18 | CASSPVQVSNQPQHF | TGTGCCAGCTCACCCGTTCAGGTTAGCAATCAGCCCCAGCATTTT
- | TRBJ1-1 | TRBD1 | TRBV5-8 | CASIFSAGTGNTEAFF | TGTGCCAGCATCTTCTCCGCCGGGACAGGGAACACTGAAGCTTTCTTT
- | TRBJ2-7 | TRBD1 | TRBV7-9 | CASSIPGQGTEQYF | TGTGCCAGCAGCATACCGGGACAGGGTACCGAGCAGTACTTC
- | TRBJ2-7 | - | TRBV4-3 | CASSPIAARDEQYF | TGCGCCAGCAGCCCAATTGCCGCCCGCGACGAGCAGTACTTC
- | TRBJ1-5 | TRBD1 | TRBV7-9 | CASSPTGVGQPQHF | TGTGCCAGCAGCCCGACAGGGGTCGGCCAGCCCCAGCATTTT
- | TRBJ2-3 | - | TRBV4-1 | CASSQELRGDQDTQYF | TGCGCCAGCAGCCAAGAGCTCAGGGGGGATCAAGATACGCAGTATTTT
- | TRBJ2-3 | - | TRBV7-3 | CASSLTGTPDTQYF | TGTGCCAGCAGCTTAACCGGGACTCCGGATACGCAGTATTTT